This entry lists 9 T cell receptor beta chains sequenced from one sample in a study of control samples from healthy donors and cancer patients. Data came from immunoSEQ multiplex PCR; TCRdb stores just in-frame clones and leaves some out. The data show roughly 200,000 clones, 91% seen once. The sequencing input was blood. The origin of the receptors is a man between 25 and 39 years old in good health.

CDR3 in DNA: TGCGCCAGCAGCTTTGATCATACGCAGTATTTT. Translating it yields CASSFDHTQYF. The chain employs TRBV5-1 and TRBJ2-3; D uncertain. The germline V gene has CDR1 SGHRS and CDR2 YFSETQ. Between the trimmed V and J ends, which lost 2 bases and 7 bases, there was a span of 5 bases. CDR3 size: 11 residues.

The V gene is TRBV4-1, the J gene TRBJ1-1, with D unclear. Looked up from germline, CDR1 is MGHRA and CDR2 is YSYEKL. The CDR3 contains 14 residues. The V end lost 0 bases, the J end lost 6 bases, and 11 bases lay between the germline ends. CDR3 sequence reads: CASSQDRLWAEAFF. The CDR3 nucleotides are TGCGCCAGCAGCCAAGATCGGTTGTGGGCTGAAGCTTTCTTT.

The rearrangement joins TRBV6-1 to TRBJ1-3; no reliable D call. V shed 2 bases and J shed 4 bases, with 9 bases lying between them. The CDR3 is 14 amino acids. Germline CDR1 MNHNS, CDR2 SASEGT. The CDR3 coding sequence is TGTGCCAGCAGTGAAACAGTCGCAGGAAACACCATATATTTT. Its translation: CASSETVAGNTIYF.

The V call is TRBV27, the J call TRBJ1-5, with TRBD1 matching over 8 bases. J was trimmed by 7 bases and V by 5 bases; bases with no gene match: 7. The CDR3 is 14 amino acids. The germline gives CDR1 MNHEY, CDR2 SMNVEV (reference sequence). The CDR3 DNA reads TGTGCCAGCAGTGCGCAGGGGGCCTGGCAGCCCCAGCATTTT. As protein: CASSAQGAWQPQHF.

The rearrangement joins TRBV7-9 to TRBJ1-2, with a tentative D call TRBD1 (5 bases). With 5 bases removed from V and 4 bases from J, the gap between germline ends came to 17 bases. This CDR3 spans 15 amino acids. Germline-derived CDR1 and CDR2 are SEHNR and FQNEAQ (reference sequence). For the CDR3, the DNA is TGTGCCAGCAGCCCACCGGGGGGAGAGGGCTATGGCTACACCTTC. Translated, it gives CASSPPGGEGYGYTF. Together with reference TRBV7-9 and TRBJ1-2, the CDR3 gives the full variable domain: DTGVSQNPRHKITKRGQNVTFRCDPISEHNRLYWYRQTLGQGPEFLTYFQNEAQLEKSRLLSDRFSAERPKGSFSTLEIQRTEQGDSAMYLCASSPPGGEGYGYTFGSGTRLTVV.

This clone was observed a single time. The chain employs TRBV19 and TRBJ2-7; D tentatively reads TRBD1 or TRBD2 (5 bases each). V shed 7 bases and J shed 7 bases, with 26 bases lying between them. The CDR3 runs 16 residues. From germline, CDR1 is LNHDA and CDR2 SQIVND (reference sequence). CDR3 in amino acids: CASTPAGRGGAWEQYF. In nucleotides, the CDR3 is TGTGCCAGTACCCCGGCCGGTCGGGGTGGGGCCTGGGAGCAGTACTTC.

This chain uses TRBV5-4 with TRBJ1-6, with D hard to call. The ends were cut back, 0 bases at V and 14 bases at J, with 15 bases in the middle. This CDR3 is built from 14 residues. Germline assignment: CDR1 SGHNT and CDR2 YYREEE (reference sequence). This CDR3 reads CASSLEQVQRSLHF. Here the CDR3 DNA reads TGTGCCAGCAGCTTGGAGCAGGTCCAGCGGTCCCTCCACTTT.

J is TRBJ1-2 and V is TRBV9; possibly TRBD1 for D (5 bases). CDR1 and CDR2 (germline): SGDLS, YYNGEE. The CDR3 extends over 16 amino acids. V was pared by 3 bases and J by 2 bases, with 17 bases between. The CDR3 bases are TGTGCCAGCAGCGCAGGTTCTCTGGGGGAAAACTATGGCTACACCTTC. It is translated as CASSAGSLGENYGYTF.

The chain recombines TRBV19 with TRBJ2-1; 8 positions agree with TRBD2. Germline CDR1 LNHDA, CDR2 SQIVND (reference sequence). Trimming at V came to 6 bases and at J to 3 bases, leaving 4 bases not matched to a gene. The CDR3 runs to 14 residues. CDR3 region: CASRAGGIYNEQFF. In DNA form, the CDR3 reads TGTGCCAGTAGGGCGGGGGGCATCTACAATGAGCAGTTCTTC.